These 4 T cell receptor beta chains originate from one sample sequenced in a study of CXCR3-negative and CXCR3-positive naive CD8 T cells. The study, taken as a whole, reports: Naive cells that were CXCR3-positive had more hydrophobic TRB CDR3s (compared with CXCR3-negative naive cells).

The method, 5' RACE with UMI labels, was used to prepare the TRB cDNA libraries. TCRdb re-called the 5' RACE reads and catalogs CDR3 proteins one per entry, DNA excluded. The table for this sample gives about 120,000 distinct CDR3 sequences. Their target antigens are unknown. The material sequenced was naive CXCR3+ CD8+ T cells from blood. The subset was: CD45RO-CCR7+CD27+CD95- naive CD8+ T cells expressing CXCR3 (TNR3+). All receptors come from a human donor in good health. Some clones in this sample may be carry-over from other donors' samples.

The J gene is TRBJ2-7, the V gene TRBV19; the D call of TRBD1 rests on TCRdb alone, since no DNA is present to check it. Germline CDR1 and CDR2: LNHDA and SQIVND (reference sequence). The CDR3 extends over 15 amino acids. The CDR3 sequence: CASSDGTRGPNEQYF.

The V call is TRBV20-1, the J call TRBJ2-3; checking the TCRdb D call of TRBD1 is not possible without DNA. The CDR3 loop spans 20 amino acids. CDR1 is DFQATT, CDR2 SNEGSKA, per germline (reference sequence). The CDR3 region is CSARDREGQSGVSGTDTQYF.

The V and J genes are TRBV28 and TRBJ2-7; the D gene TCRdb calls, TRBD1, cannot be checked with no DNA. CDR1 MDHEN and CDR2 SYDVKM come from the germline V gene. The length of the CDR3 is 16 residues. CDR3 sequence: CATSSGTGSKFYEQYF. Full variable domain (missing parts from reference TRBV28 and TRBJ2-7): DVKVTQSSRYLVKRTGEKVFLECVQDMDHENMFWYRQDPGLGLRLIYFSYDVKMKEKGDIPEGYSVSREKKERFSLILESASTNQTSMYLCATSSGTGSKFYEQYFGPGTRLTVT.

The chain carries TRBV10-3 and TRBJ2-1; as DNA is missing, the TRBD2 call by TCRdb cannot be tested. This CDR3 is 13 amino acids long. Looked up from germline, CDR1 is ENHRY and CDR2 is SYGVKD. CDR3 in amino acids: CAISVYSADEQFF.